Below, 20 T cell receptor beta chains from the same sample are listed, as sequenced in a study of CD8 T cells in Susac syndrome. With random hexamers, reverse transcription was performed on about 0.5 to 1 ug of RNA. TCRdb itself ran the immunoSEQ multiplex PCR reads through MiXCR, one entry per CDR3 protein. Of some 57,000 distinct CDR3 sequences listed, just over 90% are singletons. Sequencing was done on a sample of CD8+ T cells from PBMCs. The receptors were sampled from a human donor in good health.

The chain carries TRBV27 and TRBJ2-7; 8 bases match TRBD1. The CDR3 covers 15 residues. Germline V CDR1 and CDR2: MNHEY, SMNVEV (reference sequence). The V gene end was trimmed by 4 bases and the J gene end by 5 bases; junction bases not matched to a gene: 10. This CDR3 is CASSSESDRVHEQYF. Written as DNA, the CDR3 is TGTGCCAGCAGTTCAGAATCGGACAGGGTGCACGAGCAGTACTTC.

A single count supports this clonotype. The genes are TRBV7-8 and TRBJ2-5, with D perhaps matching TRBD1 (5 bases). CDR3 size: 12 residues. Trimming stripped 5 bases from V and 4 bases from J, with 8 bases between. CDR1 and CDR2 (germline): SGHVS, FQNEAQ. The CDR3 protein is CASSRQPETQYF. CDR3 nucleotides: TGTGCCAGCAGCCGACAGCCAGAGACCCAGTACTTC.

The chain has TRBV3-1 and TRBJ2-7; D possibly corresponds to TRBD2 (6 bases). The CDR3 has 16 residues. With 0 bases removed from V and 1 base from J, the gap between germline ends came to 13 bases. Germline loops: CDR1 LGHDT, CDR2 YNNKEL (reference sequence). In nucleotides, the CDR3 is TGTGCCAGCAGCCAAGATCCGGGGGAAGGGTCCTACGAGCAGTACTTC. Protein sequence: CASSQDPGEGSYEQYF.

The gene calls are TRBV11-2 and TRBJ2-7, with 9 bases fitting TRBD1. The germline gives CDR1 SGHAT, CDR2 FQNNGV. V was clipped by 4 bases and J by 3 bases; unmatched bases: 7. The CDR3 is 15 amino acids. CDR3 sequence (DNA): TGTGCCAGCAGCTCGGATCGGGACAGGGTCTACGAGCAGTACTTC. Its protein is CASSSDRDRVYEQYF.

This clonotype has only one observation. The chain combines TRBV4-1 with TRBJ2-7; 9 positions match TRBD1. CDR3 length: 15 amino acids. From germline, CDR1 is MGHRA and CDR2 YSYEKL. V dropped 0 bases and J dropped 4; count of bases not matched to a gene: 4. CDR3 protein: CASSQDTGGRYEQYF. DNA for the CDR3: TGCGCCAGCAGCCAAGATACAGGGGGCAGGTACGAGCAGTACTTC.

CDR3 in DNA: TGTGCCAGCAGGGTGGACAGCTACTACACCGGGGAGCTGTTTTTT. It yields the protein CASRVDSYYTGELFF. V gene TRBV6-2 or TRBV6-3 combines with J gene TRBJ2-2; perhaps TRBD1 as D (6 bases). This CDR3 region has 15 residues. Trimming took 6 bases from V and 3 from J, leaving 14 bases between them. Germline CDR1 reads MNHEY; CDR2 reads SVGEGT.

The chain joins TRBV20-1 to TRBJ2-2; D is perhaps TRBD1 (6 bases). In germline, CDR1 is DFQATT, CDR2 SNEGSKA (reference sequence). This CDR3 is 15 amino acids long. V dropped 1 base and J dropped 0 bases, with 9 bases sitting between them. CDR3 DNA: TGCAGTGCTAGAGCCGGGACAACGAACACCGGGGAGCTGTTTTTT. It is translated as CSARAGTTNTGELFF.

V usage is TRBV12-3 or TRBV12-4 and J usage is TRBJ1-5; D not resolved. Trimming took 4 bases from V and 4 from J, leaving 8 bases between them. There are 13 residues in the CDR3. As DNA, the CDR3 is TGTGCCAGCAGTTCTTGGGTGAATCAGCCCCAGCATTTT. It encodes CASSSWVNQPQHF.

This sequence joins TRBV27 and TRBJ2-3; perhaps TRBD1 as D (6 bases). Germline values: CDR1 MNHEY, CDR2 SMNVEV (reference sequence). CDR3 size: 15 residues. V dropped 5 bases and J dropped 4 bases, with 16 bases sitting between them. The CDR3, as DNA: TGTGCCAGCAGTCCTCAGTCCTGGACAGCAGATACGCAGTATTTT. Encoded protein: CASSPQSWTADTQYF.

J is TRBJ2-3 and V is TRBV5-1, with D unresolved. V was cut by 2 bases and J by 4 bases, with 17 bases left in between. The CDR3 is 16 amino acids. Germline CDR1 reads SGHRS; CDR2 reads YFSETQ. CDR3 amino acids: CASSLLDPRDPDTQYF. The DNA for the CDR3 is TGCGCCAGCAGCTTATTGGACCCTCGCGACCCAGATACGCAGTATTTT.

The chain couples TRBV12-3 or TRBV12-4 to TRBJ2-3; tentative D call: TRBD2 (6 bases). Trimming pared 6 bases from V and 6 bases from J, leaving 10 bases between. The CDR3 has 12 amino acids. DNA for the CDR3: TGTGCCAGCAGCGGACGGGGGGATACGCAGTATTTT. This encodes CASSGRGDTQYF.

This clonotype was recorded only once. The chain employs TRBV7-9 and TRBJ1-4; D is perhaps TRBD1 (6 bases). The CDR3 loop spans 15 amino acids. Germline lookup yields CDR1 SEHNR and CDR2 FQNEAQ (reference sequence). Trimming pared 5 bases from V and 0 bases from J, leaving 10 bases between. CDR3 loop: CASSPHRATNEKLFF. DNA of the CDR3: TGTGCCAGCAGCCCACACAGGGCAACTAATGAAAAACTGTTTTTT.

The genes are TRBV6-5 and TRBJ1-4; D ambiguous. The V end was cut by 1 base, the J end by 5 bases, with 17 bases between. The CDR3 is 17 amino acids. Germline assignment: CDR1 MNHEY and CDR2 SVGAGI. The CDR3 region has the DNA TGTGCCAGCAGTTACTTAAGAGGGTCTCCAGTAAATGAAAAACTGTTTTTT. Its protein is CASSYLRGSPVNEKLFF.

The gene calls are TRBV12-3 or TRBV12-4 and TRBJ2-2; 7 bases match TRBD1. This CDR3 is 18 amino acids long. Trimming at V came to 6 bases and at J to 0 bases, leaving 13 bases not matched to a gene. CDR3 amino acids: CASSSRRTTGSNTGELFF. The CDR3 nucleotides read TGTGCCAGCAGCTCACGGCGCACGACAGGGTCGAACACCGGGGAGCTGTTTTTT.

The chain is built from TRBV29-1 and TRBJ2-3; D may be TRBD1 (6 bases). Trimming removed 1 base at V and 5 bases at J, with 16 bases between. From germline, CDR1 is SQVTM and CDR2 ANQGSEA. There are 15 residues in the CDR3. The CDR3 loop reads CSVEADRGTQDTQYF. The CDR3 bases are TGCAGCGTTGAAGCGGACAGAGGCACCCAAGATACGCAGTATTTT.

CDR3 protein: CASSQDRYSNQPQHF. The CDR3 bases are TGCGCCAGCAGCCAAGATAGGTATAGCAATCAGCCCCAGCATTTT. This chain links TRBV4-3 with TRBJ1-5; D is uncertain. The V gene's germline CDR1 is LGHNA and CDR2 YSLEER. V was pared by 0 bases and J by 0 bases, with 6 bases between. There are 15 residues in the CDR3.

The J gene is TRBJ2-4, the V gene TRBV19; D perhaps matches TRBD2 (5 bases). CDR3 length: 16 residues. The ends were cut back, 7 bases at V and 0 bases at J, with 16 bases in the middle. Per the germline V gene, CDR1 is LNHDA and CDR2 is SQIVND (reference sequence). The CDR3 region has the DNA TGTGCCAGTACCCGTTCCCGGGATCCAGCCAAAAACATTCAGTACTTC. It translates to CASTRSRDPAKNIQYF.

In its sample, this clonotype was seen once. The chain recombines TRBV14 with TRBJ2-5; the match to TRBD1 covers 7 bases. Per germline, CDR1 SGHDN and CDR2 FVKESK. The J segment lost 1 base and the V segment lost 8 bases, leaving 7 bases of the junction unmatched. The CDR3 is made up of 14 amino acids. The CDR3, as DNA: TGTGCCAGCTGCCGGGACAGATTCCAAGAGACCCAGTACTTC. Translated: CASCRDRFQETQYF.

DNA of the CDR3: TGTGCCAGCAGCCCGACAGGGTTGGTCTCTGAAGCTTTCTTT. Its translation: CASSPTGLVSEAFF. The chain joins TRBV27 to TRBJ1-1, with 7 bases identical to TRBD1. The CDR3 is 14 amino acids. Germline V gene sequence: CDR1 MNHEY, CDR2 SMNVEV (reference sequence). The trim removed 6 bases at V and 6 bases at J, leaving 10 bases unmatched.

The chain recombines TRBV7-9 with TRBJ2-7; tentative D call: TRBD1 (6 bases). Germline V gene sequence: CDR1 SEHNR, CDR2 FQNEAQ (reference sequence). The CDR3 has 14 residues. The germline V and J ends were trimmed by 5 bases and 2 bases, with 13 bases remaining between them. The CDR3 loop is CASSHRQDTYEQYF. The CDR3 DNA sequence: TGTGCCAGCAGCCATCGACAGGATACCTACGAGCAGTACTTC.